The T cell receptor (beta chain) described here comes from a study of shared clonotypes between healthy human individuals. Points on this clone: Its antigen is still unknown.

The repertoire was sequenced with immunoSEQ multiplex PCR; TCRdb's copy has only in-frame clones and lacks some. The table has roughly 86,000 clones, around 68% seen once. Regarding the study as a whole: Memory subsets generally showed smaller estimated richness than naive subsets did.

The TCR sequence derives from a man in his thirties or forties in good health. Source material: memory CD8+ T cells sorted from blood. The subset is: CD45RO+ cells pooled with CCR7-negative TemRA cells.

CDR3 residues: CASSQDDGYQPQHF. The CDR3 coding sequence is TGCGCCAGCAGCCAAGATGACGGGTATCAGCCCCAGCATTTT. The chain links TRBV4-1 to TRBJ1-5; D not certain. This CDR3 has 14 amino acids. The V end was cut by 0 bases, the J end by 5 bases, with 8 bases between. Germline V gene sequence: CDR1 MGHRA, CDR2 YSYEKL.